This is a list of T cell receptor beta chains from one sample in a study of T cell changes during pregnancy in multiple sclerosis. The protocol was immunoSEQ multiplex PCR, while the TCRdb copy is restricted to in-frame clones and leaves out a portion. The sample includes approximately 34,000 clones, about 93% of them seen just once. This material consisted of CD4+ T cells from peripheral blood mononuclear cells, taken in the second trimester of pregnancy. Receptor source: a female donor with multiple sclerosis, enrolled in a pregnancy study. The CDR3 runs from the conserved cysteine through the conserved F or W. The D gene is left open where the match is weak. Rows give clone size only sometimes, using once, few, many, or a class for an expanded clone.

V: TRBV9; size: .; D: TRBD2; J: TRBJ2-3; CDR3: CASSTGLAGRTDTQYF; DNA: TGTGCCAGCAGCACCGGACTAGCGGGGCGCACAGATACGCAGTATTTT
V: TRBV2; size: .; D: .; J: TRBJ2-6; CDR3: CASSPGGANVLTF; DNA: TGTGCCAGCAGTCCCGGGGGGGCCAACGTCCTGACTTTC
V: TRBV6-6; size: .; D: .; J: TRBJ1-1; CDR3: CASSYLRVTNTEAFF; DNA: TGTGCCAGCAGTTACTTGAGGGTAACGAACACTGAAGCTTTCTTT
V: TRBV18; size: .; D: TRBD1; J: TRBJ1-5; CDR3: CASSPQTGRQPQHF; DNA: TGTGCCAGCTCACCACAGACAGGGAGACAGCCCCAGCATTTT
V: TRBV7-2; size: .; D: .; J: TRBJ2-3; CDR3: CASSHGGAGGDTQYF; DNA: TGTGCCAGCAGCCATGGGGGGGCCGGGGGAGATACGCAGTATTTT
V: TRBV28; size: .; D: .; J: TRBJ1-1; CDR3: CASTPTREGPEAFF; DNA: TGTGCCAGCACCCCGACCAGGGAGGGGCCTGAAGCTTTCTTT
V: TRBV9; size: few; D: .; J: TRBJ2-2; CDR3: CASSVRLGAGELFF; DNA: TGTGCCAGCAGCGTACGACTAGGCGCCGGGGAGCTGTTTTTT
V: TRBV4-3; size: .; D: TRBD1; J: TRBJ1-2; CDR3: CASSQVDGQGAFGYTF; DNA: TGCGCCAGCAGCCAAGTCGATGGACAGGGGGCCTTTGGCTACACCTTC
V: TRBV5-1; size: .; D: TRBD2; J: TRBJ2-2; CDR3: CASKKTSGRNFDGELFF; DNA: TGCGCCAGCAAAAAAACTAGCGGGAGAAATTTTGACGGGGAGCTGTTTTTT
V: TRBV5-8; size: once; D: TRBD2; J: TRBJ2-2; CDR3: CASTPGLAVNTGELFF; DNA: TGTGCCAGCACCCCGGGACTAGCGGTGAACACCGGGGAGCTGTTTTTT
V: TRBV5-1; size: .; D: .; J: TRBJ1-1; CDR3: CASSLSGANTEAFF; DNA: TGCGCCAGCAGCTTGAGTGGGGCGAACACTGAAGCTTTCTTT
V: TRBV27; size: .; D: TRBD1; J: TRBJ2-2; CDR3: CASSPLRTGNTGELFF; DNA: TGTGCCAGCAGTCCCTTAAGGACAGGGAACACCGGGGAGCTGTTTTTT
V: TRBV6-6; size: .; D: TRBD2; J: TRBJ2-3; CDR3: CASRASGSADTQYF; DNA: TGTGCCAGCAGGGCTAGCGGGAGCGCAGATACGCAGTATTTT
V: TRBV29-1; size: once; D: TRBD1; J: TRBJ1-1; CDR3: CSASGGSNTEAFF; DNA: TGCAGCGCTTCAGGGGGCTCGAACACTGAAGCTTTCTTT
V: TRBV2; size: .; D: .; J: TRBJ1-1; CDR3: CASSVIQNTEAFF; DNA: TGTGCCAGCAGCGTAATACAGAACACTGAAGCTTTCTTT
V: TRBV20-1; size: .; D: .; J: TRBJ2-1; CDR3: CSARENNEQFF; DNA: TGCAGTGCTAGGGAGAACAATGAGCAGTTCTTC
V: TRBV25-1; size: .; D: TRBD2; J: TRBJ2-7; CDR3: CASTGLGGYEQYF; DNA: TGTGCCAGCACGGGACTAGGGGGGTACGAGCAGTACTTC
V: TRBV10-2; size: once; D: .; J: TRBJ2-6; CDR3: CASSLSSSGANVLTF; DNA: TGCGCCAGCAGTCTATCATCCTCTGGGGCCAACGTCCTGACTTTC
V: TRBV30; size: .; D: TRBD1; J: TRBJ1-4; CDR3: CAWSPGQGANEKLFF; DNA: TGTGCCTGGAGTCCTGGACAGGGGGCTAATGAAAAACTGTTTTTT
V: TRBV7-9; size: .; D: .; J: TRBJ2-2; CDR3: CASSLRQGGTGELFF; DNA: TGTGCCAGCAGCTTAAGGCAGGGTGGAACCGGGGAGCTGTTTTTT
V: TRBV6-1; size: .; D: .; J: TRBJ1-1; CDR3: CASRVQTLNTEAFF; DNA: TGTGCCAGCAGGGTACAGACCCTGAACACTGAAGCTTTCTTT
V: TRBV6-1; size: once; D: TRBD1; J: TRBJ1-5; CDR3: CASATGTGGNQPQHF; DNA: TGTGCCAGCGCCACCGGGACAGGGGGCAATCAGCCCCAGCATTTT
V: TRBV2; size: .; D: TRBD1; J: TRBJ2-7; CDR3: CASRRDGQVYEQYF; DNA: TGTGCCAGCAGGAGGGACGGACAGGTCTACGAGCAGTACTTC
V: TRBV6-4; size: .; D: .; J: TRBJ1-2; CDR3: CASSDGQRRGYTF; DNA: TGTGCCAGCAGTGATGGACAGAGGAGGGGCTACACCTTC
V: TRBV18; size: .; D: .; J: TRBJ1-5; CDR3: CASSPLRTDYQPQHF; DNA: TGTGCCAGCTCACCACTACGGACGGACTATCAGCCCCAGCATTTT
V: TRBV6-1; size: .; D: .; J: TRBJ1-1; CDR3: CASSPTAYTEAFF; DNA: TGTGCCAGCAGCCCCACTGCCTACACTGAAGCTTTCTTT
V: TRBV6-1; size: .; D: TRBD2; J: TRBJ2-5; CDR3: CASSDTGLAGLETQYF; DNA: TGTGCCAGCAGTGACACGGGACTAGCGGGACTTGAGACCCAGTACTTC
V: TRBV11-2; size: .; D: TRBD1; J: TRBJ2-1; CDR3: CASSPGTEHYNEQFF; DNA: TGTGCCAGCAGCCCCGGGACAGAGCACTACAATGAGCAGTTCTTC
V: TRBV5-1; size: .; D: .; J: TRBJ1-5; CDR3: CASSLGGYSNQPQHF; DNA: TGCGCCAGCAGCTTGGGAGGTTATAGCAATCAGCCCCAGCATTTT
V: TRBV30; size: .; D: .; J: TRBJ2-1; CDR3: CAWATHWNEQFF; DNA: TGTGCCTGGGCTACCCATTGGAATGAGCAGTTCTTC
V: TRBV14; size: .; D: TRBD1; J: TRBJ1-1; CDR3: CASSRGLNTEAFF; DNA: TGTGCCAGCAGCAGGGGGCTTAACACTGAAGCTTTCTTT
V: TRBV5-4; size: .; D: TRBD1; J: TRBJ1-2; CDR3: CASSLGQGSFGYTF; DNA: TGTGCCAGCAGCTTGGGACAGGGCTCTTTTGGCTACACCTTC
V: TRBV19; size: .; D: .; J: TRBJ2-7; CDR3: CASSPPDSRGSYEQYF; DNA: TGTGCCAGTAGTCCGCCAGACAGTCGGGGGTCCTACGAGCAGTACTTC
V: TRBV7-8; size: .; D: .; J: TRBJ2-7; CDR3: CASSLVAASYEQYF; DNA: TGTGCCAGCAGCTTGGTGGCTGCCTCCTACGAGCAGTACTTC
V: TRBV4-2; size: .; D: TRBD1; J: TRBJ1-1; CDR3: CASSQGTGGGNTEAFF; DNA: TGTGCCAGCAGCCAAGGGACAGGGGGCGGGAACACTGAAGCTTTCTTT
V: TRBV27; size: .; D: .; J: TRBJ1-2; CDR3: CASSPYRAINYGYTF; DNA: TGTGCCAGCAGTCCCTACAGAGCTATTAACTATGGCTACACCTTC
V: TRBV27; size: .; D: TRBD1; J: TRBJ1-4; CDR3: CASSSDRGEKLFF; DNA: TGTGCCAGCAGTTCAGACAGGGGTGAAAAACTGTTTTTT